Below, 32 T cell receptor beta chains from the same sample are listed, as sequenced in a study of blood T cell repertoires in COVID-19. Assay: immunoSEQ multiplex PCR; the TCRdb copy retains only in-frame clones and omits some. The sample lists hundreds of thousands of clones; approximately 90% were seen once. The sequencing sample was made of PBMCs or T cells enriched from blood (not recorded which). Every receptor here comes from a woman aged 55 to 70 in a cohort exposed to, infected with or recovered from COVID-19 (not recorded which).

This chain connects TRBV28 to TRBJ1-6; the D gene is possibly TRBD1 (6 bases). From germline, CDR1 is MDHEN and CDR2 SYDVKM. The CDR3 runs 15 residues. Trimming took off 6 bases at V and 4 bases at J, with 13 bases between the two ends. This CDR3 is CASRRSGQYNSPLHF. In DNA form, the CDR3 reads TGTGCCAGCAGGAGATCGGGACAATATAATTCACCCCTCCACTTT.

This chain connects TRBV9 to TRBJ2-1; D is unresolved. The V end lost 1 base, the J end lost 9 bases, and 11 bases lay between the germline ends. Germline-derived CDR1 and CDR2 are SGDLS and YYNGEE. There are 13 residues in the CDR3. The DNA of the CDR3 is TGTGCCAGCAGCGTAACGATGGTTAGTGAGCAGTTCTTC. Protein product: CASSVTMVSEQFF.

V is TRBV5-1 and J is TRBJ1-2; 8 bases are shared with TRBD1. Germline lookup yields CDR1 SGHRS and CDR2 YFSETQ. Germline trimming cut 3 bases from V and 5 bases from J; bases unmatched to any gene: 6. The CDR3 consists of 14 residues. The CDR3 loop is CASSSGQAFYGYTF. Here the CDR3 DNA reads TGCGCCAGCAGCTCGGGACAGGCCTTTTATGGCTACACCTTC.

The J gene is TRBJ2-7, the V gene TRBV21-1; TRBD2, as called in the table, went unchecked against the DNA. TRBV21-1 represents a pseudogene. The CDR3 is 11 residues long. As DNA, the CDR3 is TGTGCCAGCAGCGTTCGTTACGAGCAGTACTTC. This encodes CASSVRYEQYF.

This chain links TRBV24-1 with TRBJ1-2; no definite D call. Germline V gene data show CDR1 as KGHDR and CDR2 as SFDVKD. CDR3 length: 13 residues. V was shortened by 4 bases and J by 3 bases, with 8 bases between the two germline ends. The CDR3 region is CATSDPLDYGYTF. In nucleotides, the CDR3 is TGTGCCACCAGTGACCCTCTAGACTATGGCTACACCTTC.

In its sample, this clone was seen a few times. V is TRBV10-1 and J is TRBJ2-1; TRBD1 aligns across 7 bases. Germline-derived CDR1 and CDR2 are WNHNN and SYGVQD (reference sequence). Trimming cost V 3 bases and J 7 bases; bases outside gene matches: 9. The CDR3 runs to 15 residues. The CDR3 coding sequence is TGCGCCAGCAGTGACCCGTCAGGGGGTCAGAATGAGCAGTTCTTC. It is translated as CASSDPSGGQNEQFF.

The rearrangement joins TRBV27 to TRBJ2-7; 7 bases line up with TRBD1. This CDR3 contains 16 residues. Germline V gives CDR1 MNHEY, CDR2 SMNVEV (reference sequence). Unmatched junction bases numbered 18, after V lost 6 bases and J lost 7 bases. In DNA form, the CDR3 reads TGTGCCAGCAGCACCCGACAGGGAAAGATATCGGGAGAGCAGTACTTC. Amino acids: CASSTRQGKISGEQYF.

The chain employs TRBV7-4 and TRBJ1-5; tentatively, D is TRBD1 (5 bases). The CDR3 loop spans 16 amino acids. The V gene's germline CDR1 is SGHVT and CDR2 SQSDAQ. Trimming stripped 3 bases from V and 2 bases from J, with 14 bases between. CDR3 amino acids: CASSFDPREGNQPQHF. The CDR3 region has the DNA TGTGCCAGCAGCTTCGATCCCAGGGAGGGCAATCAGCCCCAGCATTTT.

J is TRBJ1-2 and V is TRBV28; D ambiguous. This CDR3 is 12 amino acids long. CDR1 MDHEN and CDR2 SYDVKM come from the germline V gene. Deletions cut 7 bases from V and 4 bases from J, with 10 bases between. The CDR3 loop reads CASNPDSYGYTF. The CDR3 coding sequence is TGTGCCAGCAACCCGGACTCCTATGGCTACACCTTC.

In this sample, this clone turned up once. The CDR3 DNA is TGTGCCAGCAGTTTATCCCTGGCGGGAGGCCTTCCACATACGCAGTATTTT. It encodes CASSLSLAGGLPHTQYF. This chain joins TRBV28 and TRBJ2-3; 8 bases fit TRBD2. Per the germline V gene, CDR1 is MDHEN and CDR2 is SYDVKM. This CDR3 has 17 amino acids. V trimming: 1 base; J trimming: 7 bases; junction bases outside the gene matches: 13. Full variable domain (remainder filled in from reference TRBV28 and TRBJ2-3): DVKVTQSSRYLVKRTGEKVFLECVQDMDHENMFWYRQDPGLGLRLIYFSYDVKMKEKGDIPEGYSVSREKKERFSLILESASTNQTSMYLCASSLSLAGGLPHTQYFGPGTRLTVL.

The chain uses TRBV27 and TRBJ1-6; weak D call: TRBD1 (5 bases). The CDR3 contains 12 residues. Between the trimmed V and J ends, which lost 5 bases and 6 bases, there was a span of 5 bases. Germline CDR1 is MNHEY and CDR2 is SMNVEV (reference sequence). Here the CDR3 reads CASSQGNSPLHF. In nucleotides, the CDR3 is TGTGCCAGCAGTCAGGGTAATTCACCCCTCCACTTT.

The CDR3 reads CASKPGGAGGYTF. DNA of the CDR3: TGTGCCAGCAAGCCCGGGGGGGCTGGGGGCTACACCTTC. The gene calls are TRBV6-5 and TRBJ1-2, with a tentative D call TRBD1 (6 bases). Deletions cut 7 bases from V and 8 bases from J, with 17 bases between. The V gene's germline CDR1 is MNHEY and CDR2 SVGAGI. The CDR3 length is 13 residues.

This sequence joins TRBV9 and TRBJ1-2; D may be TRBD1 (5 bases). This CDR3 comprises 15 residues. CDR1 and CDR2 (germline): SGDLS, YYNGEE. Trimming shortened V by 4 bases and J by 2 bases, and 15 bases separated the two germline ends. DNA for the CDR3: TGTGCCAGCAGCCTCCAGGGAGGCAGCAACTATGGCTACACCTTC. As protein: CASSLQGGSNYGYTF.

The CDR3 coding sequence is TGTGCCAGCAGCTTGGGGGGCAGGTACAATGAGCAGTTCTTC. Translation gives CASSLGGRYNEQFF. J is TRBJ2-1 and V is TRBV5-6; possibly TRBD1 for D (5 bases). This CDR3 contains 14 residues. Germline lookup yields CDR1 SGHDT and CDR2 YYEEEE. V was trimmed by 0 bases and J by 4 bases, leaving 8 bases between them.

The chain couples TRBV10-3 to TRBJ1-2; 8 positions agree with TRBD1. The CDR3 totals 17 residues. Germline lookup yields CDR1 ENHRY and CDR2 SYGVKD. The J segment lost 8 bases and the V segment lost 0 bases, leaving 14 bases of the junction unmatched. CDR3 sequence (DNA): TGTGCCATCAGTGAGTCGATTCTCCGGGACAGGAATCGGGGCTACACCTTC. Protein sequence: CAISESILRDRNRGYTF.

The CDR3 reads CSARHSQSQYF. The CDR3 bases are TGCAGTGCTAGACACAGCCAGAGCCAGTACTTC. The chain is built from TRBV20-1 and TRBJ2-5; no firm D call. Germline-derived CDR1 and CDR2 are DFQATT and SNEGSKA (reference sequence). There are 11 residues in the CDR3. V was shortened by 2 bases and J by 10 bases, with 11 bases between the two germline ends.

CDR3 DNA: TGTGCCAGCAGTCCTCAGACAGGGTTCAATCAGCCCCAGCATTTT. Amino acid sequence: CASSPQTGFNQPQHF. The chain joins TRBV2 to TRBJ1-5; 7 nucleotides agree with TRBD1. V gave up 5 bases and J gave up 3 bases; unmatched junction bases: 7. This CDR3 region has 15 residues. The germline V gene has CDR1 SNHLY and CDR2 FYNNEI.

Regarding this clone: Other DNA sequences in the same sample also yield this CDR3. The chain joins TRBV5-1 to TRBJ2-7, with 7 bases identical to TRBD1. Trimming removed 2 bases from V and 3 bases from J; junction bases left unmatched: 2. Germline CDR1 and CDR2: SGHRS and YFSETQ. The CDR3 has 13 amino acids. The CDR3 coding sequence is TGCGCCAGCAGCTTAGGGACAGTCTACGAGCAGTACTTC. Translating gives CASSLGTVYEQYF.

The chain recombines TRBV24-1 with TRBJ1-2, with a possible D match to TRBD1 (5 bases). CDR3 length: 12 residues. The V end was cut by 4 bases, the J end by 7 bases, with 9 bases between. Germline V lookup: CDR1 KGHDR, CDR2 SFDVKD. The CDR3: CATSDQGFGYTF. The CDR3 DNA sequence: TGTGCCACCAGTGACCAGGGATTTGGCTACACCTTC.

The rearrangement joins TRBV27 to TRBJ2-7; possible D gene TRBD2, 5 bases. The germline gives CDR1 MNHEY, CDR2 SMNVEV (reference sequence). The length of the CDR3 is 14 residues. Trimming took 2 bases from V and 3 from J, leaving 11 bases between them. The CDR3 reads CASSLGVSGYEQYF. The CDR3 DNA follows: TGTGCCAGCAGTTTAGGGGTAAGCGGCTACGAGCAGTACTTC.

J is TRBJ1-1 and V is TRBV7-9; 7 bases agree with TRBD1. J was trimmed by 1 base and V by 3 bases; bases with no gene match: 5. CDR3 length equals 15 residues. CDR1 is SEHNR, CDR2 FQNEAQ, per germline (reference sequence). This CDR3 is CASSFQGTANTEAFF. CDR3 coding DNA: TGTGCCAGCAGCTTCCAAGGGACAGCGAACACTGAAGCTTTCTTT.

This clone was seen only a few times. The V and J genes are TRBV13 and TRBJ2-7; TRBD1 agrees at 9 bases. V shed 6 bases and J 3 bases; nucleotides not matched to a gene: 0. The germline gives CDR1 PRHDT, CDR2 FYEKMQ (reference sequence). CDR3 length: 12 amino acids. The CDR3 coding sequence is TGTGCCAGCAGGGGACAGGGCTACGAGCAGTACTTC. This sequence encodes CASRGQGYEQYF.

J is TRBJ1-5 and V is TRBV29-1; D is uncertain. CDR3 length: 13 amino acids. Germline CDR1 SQVTM, CDR2 ANQGSEA. V gave up 5 bases and J gave up 4 bases, with 12 bases separating them. The CDR3 nucleotides are TGCAGCGTTTTGTCCCAGTTGAATCAGCCCCAGCATTTT. Translation gives CSVLSQLNQPQHF. Using reference TRBV29-1 and TRBJ1-5 for the parts outside the CDR3, the full variable domain is SAVISQKPSRDICQRGTSLTIQCQVDSQVTMMFWYRQQPGQSLTLIATANQGSEATYESGFVIDKFPISRPNLTFSTLTVSNMSPEDSSIYLCSVLSQLNQPQHFGDGTRLSIL.

The CDR3 sequence: CATSDFSNQPQHF. The CDR3 region has the DNA TGTGCCACCAGTGATTTTTCAAATCAGCCCCAGCATTTT. This chain links TRBV24-1 with TRBJ1-5; D is ambiguous. The CDR3 runs 13 residues. Germline V CDR1 and CDR2: KGHDR, SFDVKD. The ends were cut back, 1 base at V and 4 bases at J, with 4 bases in the middle.

The chain has TRBV24-1 and TRBJ2-1; 9 nucleotides line up with TRBD2. Trimming at V came to 3 bases and at J to 8 bases, leaving 7 bases not matched to a gene. CDR3 size: 15 residues. The germline V gene encodes CDR1 KGHDR and CDR2 SFDVKD. CDR3 in amino acids: CATSDQGAGGHEQFF. CDR3 nucleotide sequence: TGTGCCACCAGTGATCAGGGAGCGGGAGGCCATGAGCAGTTCTTC.

Of note for this clone: Additional DNA sequences in this sample encode the identical CDR3. J is TRBJ2-7 and V is TRBV12-3 or TRBV12-4; 9 bases fit TRBD1. The CDR3 runs 12 residues. J was trimmed by 7 bases and V by 6 bases; bases with no gene match: 4. CDR3 region: CASSLDRGEQYF. In DNA, the CDR3 is TGTGCCAGCAGCTTGGACAGGGGAGAGCAGTACTTC.

V gene TRBV7-2 combines with J gene TRBJ2-1; 7 bases map to TRBD1. The length of the CDR3 is 16 residues. Looked up from germline, CDR1 is SGHTA and CDR2 is FQGNSA. After removal of 4 bases from V and 0 bases from J, the junction contained 6 bases not matched to a gene. CDR3 sequence reads: CASSSTGSPSYNEQFF. Here the CDR3 DNA reads TGTGCCAGCAGCTCGACAGGGTCTCCCTCCTACAATGAGCAGTTCTTC.

The chain combines TRBV2 with TRBJ1-4; D gene ambiguous. The V gene's germline CDR1 is SNHLY and CDR2 FYNNEI. This CDR3 spans 16 amino acids. V lost 2 bases, J lost 5 bases, and 15 bases lay in between. The CDR3 coding sequence is TGTGCCAGCAGTGAAAAAATGGCGGCCGCGAATGAAAAACTGTTTTTT. Its protein product is CASSEKMAAANEKLFF.

The rearrangement joins TRBV4-2 to TRBJ2-3; 15 bases match TRBD2. V dropped 2 bases and J dropped 8; count of bases not matched to a gene: 2. Germline loops: CDR1 LGHNA, CDR2 YNFKEQ. The CDR3 spans 15 residues. CDR3: CASSQRTSGRVTQYF. The CDR3 DNA sequence: TGTGCCAGCAGCCAAAGGACTAGCGGGAGGGTTACGCAGTATTTT.

V gene TRBV28 combines with J gene TRBJ1-5, with 7 bases that match TRBD1. CDR1 is MDHEN and CDR2 is SYDVKM in the germline V gene. CDR3 size: 14 residues. J gave up 3 bases and V 6 bases, and 5 bases lay outside the gene matches. The CDR3 nucleotides read TGTGCCAGCAGCCCAGGGGGGTACAATCAGCCCCAGCATTTT. Protein sequence: CASSPGGYNQPQHF.

The genes are TRBV7-9 and TRBJ1-1; 9 bases match TRBD1. The trim removed 1 base at V and 3 bases at J, leaving 0 bases unmatched. The V gene's germline CDR1 is SEHNR and CDR2 FQNEAQ (reference sequence). The CDR3 is made up of 14 amino acids. CDR3 in amino acids: CASSLGTGDTEAFF. In DNA, the CDR3 is TGTGCCAGCAGCTTAGGGACAGGGGACACTGAAGCTTTCTTT.

This sequence joins TRBV25-1 and TRBJ2-2; 8 positions match TRBD2. The germline CDR1 and CDR2 sequences are MGHDK and SYGVNS. V was clipped by 3 bases and J by 1 base; unmatched bases: 7. This CDR3 is 17 amino acids long. Here the CDR3 reads CASSDLWLAGNTGELFF. The CDR3 DNA sequence: TGTGCCAGCAGTGATCTCTGGCTAGCGGGGAACACCGGGGAGCTGTTTTTT.